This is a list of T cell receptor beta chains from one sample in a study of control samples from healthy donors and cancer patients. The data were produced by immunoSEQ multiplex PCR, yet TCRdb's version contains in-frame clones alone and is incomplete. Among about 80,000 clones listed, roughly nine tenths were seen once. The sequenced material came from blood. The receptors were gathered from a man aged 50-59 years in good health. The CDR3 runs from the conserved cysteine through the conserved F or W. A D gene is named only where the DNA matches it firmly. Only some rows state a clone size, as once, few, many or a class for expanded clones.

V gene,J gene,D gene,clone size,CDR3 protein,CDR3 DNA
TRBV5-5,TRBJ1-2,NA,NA,CASSPQGWGNYGYTF,TGTGCCAGCAGCCCCCAGGGTTGGGGTAACTATGGCTACACCTTC
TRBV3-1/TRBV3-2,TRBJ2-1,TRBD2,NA,CASSRGLAGNNEQFF,TGTGCCAGCAGCCGAGGACTAGCGGGGAACAATGAGCAGTTCTTC
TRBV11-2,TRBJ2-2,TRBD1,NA,CASSFRSGARGSGGELFF,TGTGCCAGCAGCTTTAGGTCCGGCGCCAGGGGGTCCGGCGGGGAGCTGTTTTTT
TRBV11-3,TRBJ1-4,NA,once,CASSPARTVATNEKLFF,TGTGCCAGCAGCCCAGCACGGACGGTAGCAACTAATGAAAAACTGTTTTTT
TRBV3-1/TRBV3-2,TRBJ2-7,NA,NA,CASSQRTGLYEQYF,TGTGCCAGCAGCCAACGGACGGGGCTTTACGAGCAGTACTTC
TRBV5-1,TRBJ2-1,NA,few,CASSVSQGKQFF,TGCGCCAGCAGCGTCTCTCAGGGGAAGCAGTTCTTC
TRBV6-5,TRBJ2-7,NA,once,CASRNIESYEQYF,TGTGCCAGCAGGAATATAGAGTCCTACGAGCAGTACTTC
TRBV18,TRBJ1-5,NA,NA,CASSPEQGRQPQHF,TGTGCCAGCTCCCCTGAACAGGGAAGGCAGCCCCAGCATTTT
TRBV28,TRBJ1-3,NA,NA,CASSTHPGNTIYF,TGTGCCAGCAGTACTCATCCAGGAAACACCATATATTTT
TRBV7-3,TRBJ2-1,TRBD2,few,CASSPGVGTSGGPSRDEQFF,TGTGCCAGCAGCCCGGGTGTGGGGACTAGCGGGGGGCCAAGCCGGGATGAGCAGTTCTTC
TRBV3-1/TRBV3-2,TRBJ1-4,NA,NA,CASSQGRSGKLFF,TGTGCCAGCAGCCAAGGACGGTCGGGAAAACTGTTTTTT
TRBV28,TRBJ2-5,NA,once,CASRRTTVQETQYF,TGTGCCAGTCGTCGAACGACAGTCCAAGAGACCCAGTACTTC
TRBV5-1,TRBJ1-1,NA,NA,CASSLDRDTEAFF,TGCGCCAGCAGCTTGGATCGAGACACTGAAGCTTTCTTT
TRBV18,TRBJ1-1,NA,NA,CASSPSTQGYEAFF,TGTGCCAGCTCACCGTCCACTCAGGGGTATGAAGCTTTCTTT
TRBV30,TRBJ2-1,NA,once,CAWSRDSGTYNEQFF,TGTGCCTGGAGCAGGGATTCGGGCACCTACAATGAGCAGTTCTTC
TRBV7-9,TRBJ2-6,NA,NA,CASLNRVGSGANVLTF,TGTGCCAGCCTAAACAGGGTCGGCTCTGGGGCCAACGTCCTGACTTTC
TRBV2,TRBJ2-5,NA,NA,CASSEQGPRETQYF,TGTGCCAGCAGTGAACAGGGGCCTCGGGAGACCCAGTACTTC
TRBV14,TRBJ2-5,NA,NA,CASSQAVEETQYF,TGTGCCAGCAGCCAAGCGGTTGAGGAGACCCAGTACTTC
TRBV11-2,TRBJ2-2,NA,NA,CASSLDGGFANTGELFF,TGTGCCAGCAGCTTAGATGGTGGTTTCGCGAACACCGGGGAGCTGTTTTTT
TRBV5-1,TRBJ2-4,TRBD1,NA,CASSPKTGSENIQYF,TGCGCCAGCAGCCCAAAGACAGGGTCCGAAAACATTCAGTACTTC
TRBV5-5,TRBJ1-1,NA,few,CASSLTSGSEAFF,TGTGCCAGCAGCTTGACTTCAGGGTCAGAAGCTTTCTTT
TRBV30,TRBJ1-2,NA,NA,CAWSVTLLSRYGYTF,TGTGCCTGGAGTGTTACCCTCTTATCCCGCTATGGCTACACCTTC
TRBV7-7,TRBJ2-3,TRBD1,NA,CASSQQAGGIDTQYF,TGTGCCAGCAGTCAACAGGCAGGGGGCATAGATACGCAGTATTTT
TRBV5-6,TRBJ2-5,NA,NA,CASSLQGLGETQYF,TGTGCCAGCAGCTTGCAAGGGCTCGGGGAGACCCAGTACTTC
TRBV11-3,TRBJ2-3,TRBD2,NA,CASSSSGGRSDTQYF,TGTGCCAGCAGCTCCTCGGGGGGGCGGTCAGATACGCAGTATTTT
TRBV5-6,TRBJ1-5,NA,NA,CASNSSYSNQPQHF,TGTGCCAGCAACAGTTCGTATAGCAATCAGCCCCAGCATTTT
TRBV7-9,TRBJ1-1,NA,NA,CASSFQTPEAFF,TGTGCCAGCAGCTTTCAGACCCCTGAAGCTTTCTTT
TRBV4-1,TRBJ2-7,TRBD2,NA,CASSQGSPSGDYNYEQYF,TGCGCCAGCAGCCAAGGGTCCCCTAGCGGCGATTATAACTACGAGCAGTACTTC
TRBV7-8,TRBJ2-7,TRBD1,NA,CASSVTGGSEQYF,TGTGCCAGCAGCGTTACAGGGGGAAGCGAGCAGTACTTC
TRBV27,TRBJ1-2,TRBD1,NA,CASSSPGQGPGSYGYTF,TGTGCCAGCAGTTCGCCGGGACAGGGGCCCGGGAGCTATGGCTACACCTTC
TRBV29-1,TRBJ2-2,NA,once,CSVEGSELRSGELFF,TGCAGCGTTGAGGGGAGTGAGCTAAGGTCCGGGGAGCTGTTTTTT
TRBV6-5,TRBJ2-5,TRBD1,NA,CASSWTGVETQYF,TGTGCCAGCAGTTGGACAGGGGTTGAGACCCAGTACTTC
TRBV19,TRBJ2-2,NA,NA,CASSIFAGTGELFF,TGTGCCAGTAGTATCTTCGCCGGCACCGGGGAGCTGTTTTTT
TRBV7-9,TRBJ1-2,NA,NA,CASSLNQFNYGYTF,TGTGCCAGCAGCTTAAATCAGTTTAACTATGGCTACACCTTC
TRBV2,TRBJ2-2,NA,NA,CASSLSRANTGELFF,TGTGCCAGCAGCCTCAGCCGCGCGAACACCGGGGAGCTGTTTTTT
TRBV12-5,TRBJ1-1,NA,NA,CASGLSVGVSTEAFF,TGTGCTAGTGGTTTGAGCGTCGGGGTGAGCACTGAAGCTTTCTTT
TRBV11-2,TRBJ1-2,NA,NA,CASSAGPTGLGYTF,TGTGCCAGCAGCGCGGGACCCACGGGGCTAGGCTACACCTTC
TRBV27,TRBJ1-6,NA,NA,CASTSHYSYNSPLHF,TGTGCCAGCACCAGTCACTACTCCTATAATTCACCCCTCCACTTT
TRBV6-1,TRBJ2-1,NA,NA,CASSEGGNEQFF,TGTGCCAGCAGTGAAGGGGGTAATGAGCAGTTCTTC
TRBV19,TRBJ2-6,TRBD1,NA,CASSLLTGGSGANVLTF,TGTGCCAGTAGTTTACTTACAGGGGGCTCTGGGGCCAACGTCCTGACTTTC
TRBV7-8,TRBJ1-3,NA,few,CASSSAHTIYF,TGTGCCAGCAGCTCCGCGCACACCATATATTTT
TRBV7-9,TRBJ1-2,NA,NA,CASSLARGNTPHYGYTF,TGTGCCAGCAGCTTAGCACGGGGGAACACCCCCCACTATGGCTACACCTTC
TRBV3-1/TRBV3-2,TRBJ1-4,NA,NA,CASSPRRAGEKLFF,TGTGCCAGCAGCCCACGCCGAGCGGGTGAAAAACTGTTTTTT
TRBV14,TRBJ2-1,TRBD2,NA,CASSQVAGATYNEQFF,TGTGCCAGCAGCCAAGTAGCGGGGGCTACCTACAATGAGCAGTTCTTC
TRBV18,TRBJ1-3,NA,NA,CASSPTRSGNTIYF,TGTGCCAGCTCACCGACGCGCTCTGGAAACACCATATATTTT
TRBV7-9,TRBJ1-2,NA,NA,CASSLAGGYGYTF,TGTGCCAGCAGCTTAGCAGGGGGCTATGGCTACACCTTC
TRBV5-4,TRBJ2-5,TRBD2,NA,CASSLLAGGVETQYF,TGTGCCAGCAGCTTACTAGCGGGGGGGGTAGAGACCCAGTACTTC
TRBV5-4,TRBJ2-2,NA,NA,CASRARGVNTGELFF,TGTGCCAGCAGGGCCCGCGGGGTGAACACCGGGGAGCTGTTTTTT
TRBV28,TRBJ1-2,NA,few,CASSEEGWDYGYTF,TGTGCCAGCAGTGAAGAGGGGTGGGACTATGGCTACACCTTC
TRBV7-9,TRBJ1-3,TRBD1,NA,CASSLGMGQGASSGNTIYF,TGTGCCAGCAGCTTAGGGATGGGACAGGGGGCGAGCTCTGGAAACACCATATATTTT
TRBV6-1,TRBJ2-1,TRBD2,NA,CASSDPAAGGPYNEQFF,TGTGCCAGCAGTGACCCTGCAGCGGGGGGGCCTTACAATGAGCAGTTCTTC
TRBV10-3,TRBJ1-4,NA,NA,CAISESVTKTNEKLFF,TGTGCCATCAGTGAGTCGGTAACGAAAACTAATGAAAAACTGTTTTTT
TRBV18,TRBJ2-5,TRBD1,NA,CASSPRQGQGNQETQYF,TGTGCCAGCTCACCCCGGCAGGGACAGGGGAACCAAGAGACCCAGTACTTC
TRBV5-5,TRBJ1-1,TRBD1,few,CASSNLTGTGVGAFF,TGTGCCAGCAGCAATTTAACCGGGACAGGGGTAGGAGCTTTCTTT
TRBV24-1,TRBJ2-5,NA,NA,CATSDSELQETQYF,TGTGCCACCAGTGATTCGGAGTTACAAGAGACCCAGTACTTC